This T cell receptor beta chain was recovered during a study of shared clonotypes between healthy human individuals. Whole-study context: Three plates each covered CD4 naive and memory; CD8 naive two, CD8 memory one.

As to this clone: What it recognizes is unknown.

Across several immunoSEQ plates, the genomic DNA of each subset was split evenly. The data were produced by immunoSEQ multiplex PCR, yet TCRdb's version contains in-frame clones alone and is incomplete. The repertoire includes some 1,400,000 clones, 95% to 97% of them detected once, and roughly 1.1% sits in the top ten. General study points: Generally, estimated richness proved larger in naive subsets than it did in memory subsets. Compared with clonotypes that all four donors shared, non-shared clonotypes had lower generation probabilities.

Trimming removed 0 bases at V and 7 bases at J, with 6 bases between. The CDR3 consists of 13 residues. Germline-derived CDR1 and CDR2 are LNHNV and YYDKDF (reference sequence). This receptor was taken from a man in his thirties or forties in good health. This chain uses TRBV15 with TRBJ2-2, with D uncertain. Sequenced input: naive CD4+ T cells sorted from blood. Subset of the sample: CD45RA+ positively selected. The CDR3 DNA sequence: TGTGCCACCAGCAGAGATCCGAACGGGGAGCTGTTTTTT. This translates into CATSRDPNGELFF.